These 7 T cell receptor beta chains were all obtained from the same sample, sequenced in a study of OX40 agonist ivuxolimab in advanced cancers. Using immunoSEQ multiplex PCR, the repertoire was profiled, and TCRdb retains in-frame clones only, with some absent. The table includes over 70,000 clones, over 80% detected once. The sample consisted of CD4+ or CD8+ T cells sorted from blood, taken in a trial of the OX40 agonist ivuxolimab. Receptors originate from an adult with an advanced solid tumor such as melanoma, head and neck, liver or kidney cancer.

V gene TRBV11-2 combines with J gene TRBJ2-1; D unresolved. Germline CDR1 is SGHAT and CDR2 is FQNNGV. The CDR3 length is 15 residues. V was clipped by 1 base and J by 1 base, with 8 bases between them. As DNA, the CDR3 is TGTGCCAGCAGCTTAGGTCACGAGTCCTACAATGAGCAGTTCTTC. Translating it yields CASSLGHESYNEQFF.

The rearrangement links TRBV7-9 to TRBJ1-3, with D possibly being TRBD1 (5 bases). Between the trimmed V and J ends, which lost 5 bases and 0 bases, there was a span of 14 bases. CDR1 is SEHNR, CDR2 FQNEAQ, per germline (reference sequence). The CDR3 runs 16 residues. CDR3 amino acids: CASSPLPGTSGNTIYF. The CDR3 coding sequence is TGTGCCAGCAGCCCCCTCCCCGGGACCTCTGGAAACACCATATATTTT. Full variable domain (missing parts from reference TRBV7-9 and TRBJ1-3): DTGVSQNPRHKITKRGQNVTFRCDPISEHNRLYWYRQTLGQGPEFLTYFQNEAQLEKSRLLSDRFSAERPKGSFSTLEIQRTEQGDSAMYLCASSPLPGTSGNTIYFGEGSWLTVV.

The rearrangement uses TRBV7-8 and TRBJ2-7; D remains unclear. In germline, CDR1 is SGHVS, CDR2 FQNEAQ. The CDR3 spans 16 residues. Trimming left V 5 bases short and J 5 bases short, with 22 bases between. The CDR3 DNA sequence: TGTGCCAGCAGCCCGTCCCTCCTCCTGGAATTCGACGAGCAGTACTTC. This codes for CASSPSLLLEFDEQYF.

The chain joins TRBV6-6 to TRBJ2-1; no definite D call. Germline V gene sequence: CDR1 MNHNY, CDR2 SVGAGI (reference sequence). The V and J ends lost 2 bases and 1 base respectively, with 12 bases between them. The CDR3 is 16 amino acids. DNA of the CDR3: TGTGCCAGCAGTTACCGCCGGACCCCTTCCTACAATGAGCAGTTCTTC. Translating gives CASSYRRTPSYNEQFF.

The chain joins TRBV11-3 to TRBJ2-5; D possibly matches TRBD1 or TRBD2 (5 bases each). CDR1 and CDR2 from the germline V gene are SGHNT and YENEEA. V was pared by 4 bases and J by 4 bases, with 7 bases between. The CDR3 contains 12 residues. This CDR3 is CASSWGRETQYF. The DNA of the CDR3 is TGTGCCAGCAGCTGGGGGAGAGAGACCCAGTACTTC.

The rearrangement links TRBV10-1 to TRBJ2-5; TRBD1 is a possible D gene (5 bases). The CDR3 is 15 residues long. Germline V CDR1 and CDR2: WNHNN, SYGVQD (reference sequence). V lost 0 bases to trimming and J lost 1 base, with 9 bases between them. CDR3 sequence: CASSESGDSQETQYF. The CDR3 DNA is TGCGCCAGCAGTGAGTCTGGAGACAGCCAAGAGACCCAGTACTTC.

The J gene is TRBJ2-6, the V gene TRBV19; 7 bases match TRBD1. The germline CDR1 and CDR2 sequences are LNHDA and SQIVND (reference sequence). CDR3 size: 15 residues. Losses at the gene ends were 4 bases for V and 2 bases for J; bases not matched to a gene: 2. The CDR3 loop is CASSTTGAGANVLTF. CDR3 nucleotide sequence: TGTGCCAGTAGTACCACAGGGGCTGGGGCCAACGTCCTGACTTTC. Based on the CDR3 plus reference TRBV19 and TRBJ2-6, the full variable domain is DGGITQSPKYLFRKEGQNVTLSCEQNLNHDAMYWYRQDPGQGLRLIYYSQIVNDFQKGDIAEGYSVSREKKESFPLTVTSAQKNPTAFYLCASSTTGAGANVLTFGAGSRLTVL.